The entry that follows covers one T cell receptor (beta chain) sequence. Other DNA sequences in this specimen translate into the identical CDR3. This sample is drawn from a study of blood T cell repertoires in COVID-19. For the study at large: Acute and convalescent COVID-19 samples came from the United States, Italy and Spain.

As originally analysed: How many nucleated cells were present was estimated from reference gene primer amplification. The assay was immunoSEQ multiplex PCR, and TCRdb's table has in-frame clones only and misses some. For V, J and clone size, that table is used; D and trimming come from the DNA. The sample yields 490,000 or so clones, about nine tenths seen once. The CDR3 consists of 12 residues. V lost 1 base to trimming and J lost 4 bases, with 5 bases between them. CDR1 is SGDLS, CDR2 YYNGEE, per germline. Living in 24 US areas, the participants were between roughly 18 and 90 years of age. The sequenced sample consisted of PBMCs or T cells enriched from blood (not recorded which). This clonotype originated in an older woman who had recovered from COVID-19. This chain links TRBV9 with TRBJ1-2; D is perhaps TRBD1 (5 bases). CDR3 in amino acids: CASSVQGYGYTF. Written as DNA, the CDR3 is TGTGCCAGCAGCGTACAGGGCTATGGCTACACCTTC.